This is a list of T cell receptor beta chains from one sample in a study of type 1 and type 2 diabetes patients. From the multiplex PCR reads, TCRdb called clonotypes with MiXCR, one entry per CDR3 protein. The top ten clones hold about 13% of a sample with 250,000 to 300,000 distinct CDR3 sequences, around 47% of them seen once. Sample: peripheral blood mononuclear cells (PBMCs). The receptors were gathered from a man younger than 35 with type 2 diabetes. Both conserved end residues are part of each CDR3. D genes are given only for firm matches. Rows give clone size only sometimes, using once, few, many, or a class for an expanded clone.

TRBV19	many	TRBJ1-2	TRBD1	CASSSWDRVGGYTF	TGTGCCAGTAGTTCCTGGGACAGGGTGGGAGGCTACACCTTC
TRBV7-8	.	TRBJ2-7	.	CASSPARGPYEQYF	TGTGCCAGCAGCCCAGCCCGGGGTCCCTACGAGCAGTACTTC
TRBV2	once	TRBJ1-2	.	CASRSAGLYATYGYTF	TGTGCCAGCAGATCGGCAGGTCTATATGCTACCTATGGCTACACCTTC
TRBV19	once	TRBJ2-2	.	CASSACGEPGELFF	TGTGCCAGTAGTGCCTGCGGTGAGCCCGGGGAGCTGTTTTTT
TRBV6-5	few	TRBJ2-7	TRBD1	CASSYDRGQGEQYF	TGTGCCAGCAGTTACGACAGGGGGCAGGGGGAGCAGTACTTC
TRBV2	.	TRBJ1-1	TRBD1	CASSSLRGHTEAFF	TGTGCCAGCAGTTCTCTCAGGGGGCACACTGAAGCTTTCTTT
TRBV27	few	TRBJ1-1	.	CASSLDGGDEAFF	TGTGCCAGCAGTTTAGACGGGGGCGATGAAGCTTTCTTT
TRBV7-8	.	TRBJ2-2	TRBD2	CASSLAGVRTGELFF	TGTGCCAGCAGCCTAGCGGGGGTACGGACCGGGGAGCTGTTTTTT
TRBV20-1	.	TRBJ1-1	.	CSARDWKGSRKKTEAFF	TGCAGTGCTAGAGATTGGAAGGGTTCAAGGAAAAAGACTGAAGCTTTCTTT
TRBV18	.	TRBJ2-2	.	CASSPLTPTGELFF	TGTGCCAGCTCACCACTTACCCCCACCGGGGAGCTGTTTTTT
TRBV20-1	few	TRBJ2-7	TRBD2	CSAPGTSSYEQYF	TGCAGTGCTCCGGGGACTAGCTCCTACGAGCAGTACTTC
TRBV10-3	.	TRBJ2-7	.	CAIRVGSSYEQYF	TGTGCCATCAGGGTCGGGTCCTCCTACGAGCAGTACTTC
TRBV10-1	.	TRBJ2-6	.	CASSEGRGGANVLTF	TGCGCCAGCAGTGAAGGAAGGGGCGGGGCCAACGTCCTGACTTTC
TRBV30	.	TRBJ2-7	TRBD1	CAWSVPRTGVSYEQYF	TGTGCCTGGAGTGTACCCCGGACAGGGGTTTCCTACGAGCAGTACTTC
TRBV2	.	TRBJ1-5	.	CASSEALRNQPQHF	TGTGCCAGCAGTGAAGCGCTTCGGAATCAGCCCCAGCATTTT
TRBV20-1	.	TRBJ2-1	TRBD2	CSAKRGANEQFF	TGCAGTGCTAAGCGGGGGGCAAATGAGCAGTTCTTC
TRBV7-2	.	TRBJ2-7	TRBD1	CASSRGQGLREQYF	TGTGCCAGCAGCCGGGGACAGGGTCTTCGAGAGCAGTACTTC
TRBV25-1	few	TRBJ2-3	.	CASSDPGLPTDTQYF	TGTGCCAGCAGTGACCCGGGGTTACCTACAGATACGCAGTATTTT
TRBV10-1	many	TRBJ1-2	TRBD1	CASSESAGGTSGYTF	TGCGCCAGCAGTGAATCGGCAGGGGGAACGAGTGGCTACACCTTC
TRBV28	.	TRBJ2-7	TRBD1	CASSFRGRYEQYF	TGTGCCAGCAGTTTCAGGGGGCGCTACGAGCAGTACTTC
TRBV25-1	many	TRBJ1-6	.	CASSEYAGSDSPLHF	TGTGCCAGCAGTGAATATGCAGGTAGTGATTCACCCCTCCACTTT
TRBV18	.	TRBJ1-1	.	CASSPLGGSVSTEAFF	TGTGCCAGCTCACCATTGGGGGGCTCAGTTAGCACTGAAGCTTTCTTT
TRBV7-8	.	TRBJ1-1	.	CASSPFVGGAFEAFF	TGTGCCAGCAGCCCCTTCGTCGGAGGGGCGTTTGAAGCTTTCTTT
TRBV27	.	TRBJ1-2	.	CASSSEGRPKGYTF	TGTGCCAGCAGTTCCGAAGGCCGGCCGAAGGGCTACACCTTC
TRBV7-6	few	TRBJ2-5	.	CASSFGEAETQYF	TGTGCCAGCAGCTTTGGGGAGGCAGAGACCCAGTACTTC
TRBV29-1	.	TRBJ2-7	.	CSASGRPYEQYF	TGCAGCGCATCTGGGCGCCCCTACGAGCAGTACTTC
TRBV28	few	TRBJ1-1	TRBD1	CASRRGLGTEAFF	TGTGCCAGCAGGAGGGGGCTTGGCACTGAAGCTTTCTTT